This passage covers 11 T cell receptor beta chains from one sample sequenced in a study of blood T cell repertoires in COVID-19. The table came from immunoSEQ multiplex PCR; TCRdb's copy has only in-frame clones and leaves some out. The table records approximately 260,000 clones, 84% of them present only once. Sequencing input: peripheral blood. These receptors originate from a human donor in a cohort sampled during active COVID-19.

The chain links TRBV28 to TRBJ1-5, with D perhaps TRBD1 (5 bases). Looked up from germline, CDR1 is MDHEN and CDR2 is SYDVKM. Trimming pared 5 bases from V and 5 bases from J, leaving 13 bases between. This CDR3 has 14 residues. The CDR3 spells CASSRRRGDQPQHF. CDR3 DNA: TGTGCCAGCAGTCGACGTAGGGGTGATCAGCCCCAGCATTTT. The variable domain in full, with the rest retrieved from reference TRBV28 and TRBJ1-5, is DVKVTQSSRYLVKRTGEKVFLECVQDMDHENMFWYRQDPGLGLRLIYFSYDVKMKEKGDIPEGYSVSREKKERFSLILESASTNQTSMYLCASSRRRGDQPQHFGDGTRLSIL.

The genes are TRBV5-1 and TRBJ2-3; tentative D call: TRBD1 (6 bases). The V gene lost 0 bases and the J gene lost 1 base, with 12 bases spanning the gap. This CDR3 has 16 amino acids. Germline V gene sequence: CDR1 SGHRS, CDR2 YFSETQ. The CDR3 loop reads CASSLAGQTRTDTQYF. CDR3 nucleotides: TGCGCCAGCAGCTTGGCCGGACAGACCCGCACAGATACGCAGTATTTT.

The chain couples TRBV5-1 to TRBJ2-3; D remains ambiguous. The V end was cut by 0 bases, the J end by 4 bases, with 15 bases between. There are 16 residues in the CDR3. In germline, CDR1 is SGHRS, CDR2 YFSETQ. In nucleotides, the CDR3 is TGCGCCAGCAGCTTGGCTGGCAGGATGGTATCAGATACGCAGTATTTT. Encoded protein: CASSLAGRMVSDTQYF.

This chain links TRBV7-6 with TRBJ2-2; 9 nucleotides line up with TRBD2. The germline gives CDR1 SGHVS, CDR2 FNYEAQ. The CDR3 extends over 16 amino acids. Trimming cost V 1 base and J 1 base; bases outside gene matches: 1. The CDR3 loop reads CASSLVSGGNTGELFF. In DNA form, the CDR3 reads TGTGCCAGCAGCTTAGTTAGCGGGGGGAACACCGGGGAGCTGTTTTTT.

The chain uses TRBV6-5 and TRBJ2-7, with 7 nucleotides matching TRBD2. Germline V lookup: CDR1 MNHEY, CDR2 SVGAGI. Trimming at V came to 7 bases and at J to 3 bases, leaving 6 bases not matched to a gene. CDR3 length: 13 amino acids. The CDR3 bases are TGTGCCAGCATGGCGGGAGTAAACTACGAGCAGTACTTC. As protein: CASMAGVNYEQYF.

This sequence joins TRBV27 and TRBJ1-5; D is unclear. Trimming shortened V by 7 bases and J by 5 bases, and 15 bases separated the two germline ends. Germline CDR1 MNHEY, CDR2 SMNVEV (reference sequence). This CDR3 region has 14 residues. CDR3 nucleotide sequence: TGTGCCAGCAAGAACCTACAGAAACATCAGCCCCAGCATTTT. Protein sequence: CASKNLQKHQPQHF.

The chain recombines TRBV7-9 with TRBJ2-7; 7 bases are shared with TRBD1. The V and J ends lost 6 bases and 5 bases, in that order; junction bases with no gene match: 7. Germline V gene lookup returns CDR1 SEHNR and CDR2 FQNEAQ (reference sequence). The CDR3 totals 13 residues. This CDR3 is CASRVTGEHEQYF. CDR3 bases: TGTGCCAGCAGGGTAACAGGGGAACACGAGCAGTACTTC. Drawing the rest from reference TRBV7-9 and TRBJ2-7, the complete variable domain is DTGVSQNPRHKITKRGQNVTFRCDPISEHNRLYWYRQTLGQGPEFLTYFQNEAQLEKSRLLSDRFSAERPKGSFSTLEIQRTEQGDSAMYLCASRVTGEHEQYFGPGTRLTVT.

J is TRBJ2-5 and V is TRBV5-1; tentative D call: TRBD1 (7 bases). Trimming took 1 base from V and 2 from J, leaving 12 bases between them. Germline-derived CDR1 and CDR2 are SGHRS and YFSETQ. There are 15 residues in the CDR3. This CDR3 reads CASSLSSGGQETQYF. In DNA, the CDR3 is TGCGCCAGCAGCTTGTCCTCAGGGGGGCAAGAGACCCAGTACTTC.

This chain connects TRBV7-8 to TRBJ2-1; 9 bases are shared with TRBD1. This CDR3 region has 19 residues. V dropped 5 bases and J dropped 2; count of bases not matched to a gene: 16. Looked up from germline, CDR1 is SGHVS and CDR2 is FQNEAQ. In DNA form, the CDR3 reads TGTGCCAGCAGCGAAAGGACAGGGGTTCCACTTCGCACCTACAATGAGCAGTTCTTC. Residues: CASSERTGVPLRTYNEQFF.

CDR3 sequence: CASSELGLPSSPLHF. DNA of the CDR3: TGTGCCAGCAGTGAATTAGGTCTGCCTAGTTCACCCCTCCACTTT. The gene calls are TRBV2 and TRBJ1-6; the D is unclear. The CDR3 length is 15 residues. Germline V gives CDR1 SNHLY, CDR2 FYNNEI. The ends were cut back, 2 bases at V and 9 bases at J, with 14 bases in the middle.

This chain uses TRBV27 with TRBJ2-1, with 7 bases lining up with TRBD2. This CDR3 spans 14 amino acids. Germline V gene sequence: CDR1 MNHEY, CDR2 SMNVEV (reference sequence). V gave up 5 bases and J gave up 9 bases; unmatched junction bases: 10. The CDR3 sequence: CASSPTGGGIEQFF. DNA for the CDR3: TGTGCCAGCAGTCCCACGGGGGGTGGGATTGAGCAGTTCTTC.